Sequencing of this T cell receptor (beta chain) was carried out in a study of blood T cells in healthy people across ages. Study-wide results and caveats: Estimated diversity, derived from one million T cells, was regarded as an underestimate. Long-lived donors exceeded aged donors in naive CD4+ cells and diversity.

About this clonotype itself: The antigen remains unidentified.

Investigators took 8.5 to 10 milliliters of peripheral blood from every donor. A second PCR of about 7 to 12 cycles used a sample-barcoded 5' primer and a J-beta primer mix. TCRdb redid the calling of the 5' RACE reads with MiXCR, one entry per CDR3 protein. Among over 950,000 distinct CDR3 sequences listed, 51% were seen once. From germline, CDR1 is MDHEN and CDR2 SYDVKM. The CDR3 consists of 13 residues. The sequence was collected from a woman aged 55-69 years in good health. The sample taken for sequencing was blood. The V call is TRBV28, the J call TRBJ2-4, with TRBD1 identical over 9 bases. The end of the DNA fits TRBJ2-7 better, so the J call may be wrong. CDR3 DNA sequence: TGTGCCAGCAGCCCGAGACAGGGGGTCGAGCAGTACTTC. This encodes CASSPRQGVEQYF.